This T cell receptor beta chain comes out of a study of CD8 T cells in ankylosing spondylitis. This clonotype appeared a single time. A read error may be the cause here, since a much bigger clone is one base away. Quantitative 5'-RACE with molecular barcodes generated TCR beta libraries. TCRdb reprocessed the 5' RACE reads via MiXCR and lists one record per CDR3 protein. The table shows 250,000 to 300,000 distinct CDR3 sequences, with roughly 20% occurring only once. Per germline, CDR1 SGHRS and CDR2 YFSETQ. The length of the CDR3 is 12 residues. The V gene is TRBV5-1, the J gene TRBJ2-5; the D is unclear. Sequencing was done on a sample of blood, either unsorted or a sorted T cell fraction (not recorded which). The receptor comes from a male donor with ankylosing spondylitis or in good health (not recorded which). CDR3 in DNA: TGCGCCACCAGCTTTTCCCAAGAGACCCAGTACTTC. Amino acids: CATSFSQETQYF. The full variable domain, in which reference TRBV5-1 and TRBJ2-5 provide the parts outside the CDR3, is KAGVTQTPRYLIKTRGQQVTLSCSPISGHRSVSWYQQTPGQGLQFLFEYFSETQRNKGNFPGRFSGRQFSNSRSEMNVSTLELGDSALYLCATSFSQETQYFGPGTRLLVL.